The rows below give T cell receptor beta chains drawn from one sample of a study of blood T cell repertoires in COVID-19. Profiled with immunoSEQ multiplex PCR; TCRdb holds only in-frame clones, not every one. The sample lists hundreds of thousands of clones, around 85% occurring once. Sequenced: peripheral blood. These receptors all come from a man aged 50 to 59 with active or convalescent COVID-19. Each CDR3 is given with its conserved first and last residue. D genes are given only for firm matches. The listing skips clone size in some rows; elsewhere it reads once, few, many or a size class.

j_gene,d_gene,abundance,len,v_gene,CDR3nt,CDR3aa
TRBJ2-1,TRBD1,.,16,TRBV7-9,TGTGCCAGCAGCCCCCGAGGGGGCGTCTCCTACAATGAGCAGTTCTTC,CASSPRGGVSYNEQFF
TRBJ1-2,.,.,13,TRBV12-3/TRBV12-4,TGTGCCAGCAGTTTTGGGGAGCTAGATGGCTACACCTTC,CASSFGELDGYTF
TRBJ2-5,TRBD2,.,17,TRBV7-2,TGTGCCAGCAGCTTGGGCCGGACTAGCGGGATAGGAGAGACCCAGTACTTC,CASSLGRTSGIGETQYF
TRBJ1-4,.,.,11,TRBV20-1,TGCAGTGCTCTAGCTACTGAAAAACTGTTTTTT,CSALATEKLFF
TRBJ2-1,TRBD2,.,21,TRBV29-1,TGCAGCGTGCCATGGGGGGGAGAGGGACTAGCGGGAGAAGGTTCCTACAATGAGCAGTTCTTC,CSVPWGGEGLAGEGSYNEQFF
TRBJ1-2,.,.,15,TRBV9,TGTGCCAGCAGCGTCAAGGGCAGGGATAACTATGGCTACACCTTC,CASSVKGRDNYGYTF
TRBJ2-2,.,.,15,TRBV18,TGTGCCAGCTCACCCTCACAGGGGAACACCGGGGAGCTGTTTTTT,CASSPSQGNTGELFF
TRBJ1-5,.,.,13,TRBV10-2,TGCGCCAGCAGTTCGGGACACCCTCAGCCCCAGCATTTT,CASSSGHPQPQHF
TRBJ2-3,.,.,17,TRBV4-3,TGCGCCAGCAGCCTAAGACCCAGGGGTCCCTTCCCCGATACGCAGTATTTT,CASSLRPRGPFPDTQYF
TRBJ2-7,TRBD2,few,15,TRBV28,TGTGCCAGCAGTTTAAGTCTAGCGGGAATCGGCGAGCAGTACTTC,CASSLSLAGIGEQYF
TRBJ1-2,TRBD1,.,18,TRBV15,TGTGCCACCAGCAGAGCGATACTCCGGGACAGGGGGGTAAAGGGCTACACCTTC,CATSRAILRDRGVKGYTF
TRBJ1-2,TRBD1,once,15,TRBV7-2,TGTGCCAGCAGCTTAGACGGACAGGGGGGTTTTGGCTACACCTTC,CASSLDGQGGFGYTF
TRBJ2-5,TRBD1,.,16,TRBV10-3,TGTGCCATCAGTGAAGAAGACAGGGGGCAACAAGAGACCCAGTACTTC,CAISEEDRGQQETQYF
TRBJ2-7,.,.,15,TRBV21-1,TGTGCCAGCATCCAAGCTGTAGCGGACACCTACGAGCAGTACTTC,CASIQAVADTYEQYF
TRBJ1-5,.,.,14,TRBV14,TGTGCCAGCAGCCGGGGGGGGAAGAATCAGCCCCAGCATTTT,CASSRGGKNQPQHF
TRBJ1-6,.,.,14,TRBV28,TGTGCCGGAGCTCCGGGACACTATAATTCACCCCTCCACTTT,CAGAPGHYNSPLHF
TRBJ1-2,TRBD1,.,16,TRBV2,TGTGCCAGCAGTAGAGAGGGGGGACAGGGGGCGGCTGGCTACACCTTC,CASSREGGQGAAGYTF
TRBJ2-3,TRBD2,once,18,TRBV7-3,TGTGCCAGCAGCTTAACCGCGGGTACTAGCGGTAACTCAGATACGCAGTATTTT,CASSLTAGTSGNSDTQYF
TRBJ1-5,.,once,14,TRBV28,TGTGCCAGCAGTTTCGAGGGAGTTGGTTGGCCCCAGCATTTT,CASSFEGVGWPQHF
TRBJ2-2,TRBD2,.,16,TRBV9,TGTGCCAGCAGCGTAACTAGCGGGAGGGCAATCGGGGAGCTGTTTTTT,CASSVTSGRAIGELFF
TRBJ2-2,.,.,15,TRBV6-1,TGTGCCAGCAGTGAATGGCAGGGAAGCACCGGGGAGCTGTTTTTT,CASSEWQGSTGELFF
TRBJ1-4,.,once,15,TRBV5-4,TGTGCCAGCAGCTTGGCCGCGACAGATAATGAAAAACTGTTTTTT,CASSLAATDNEKLFF